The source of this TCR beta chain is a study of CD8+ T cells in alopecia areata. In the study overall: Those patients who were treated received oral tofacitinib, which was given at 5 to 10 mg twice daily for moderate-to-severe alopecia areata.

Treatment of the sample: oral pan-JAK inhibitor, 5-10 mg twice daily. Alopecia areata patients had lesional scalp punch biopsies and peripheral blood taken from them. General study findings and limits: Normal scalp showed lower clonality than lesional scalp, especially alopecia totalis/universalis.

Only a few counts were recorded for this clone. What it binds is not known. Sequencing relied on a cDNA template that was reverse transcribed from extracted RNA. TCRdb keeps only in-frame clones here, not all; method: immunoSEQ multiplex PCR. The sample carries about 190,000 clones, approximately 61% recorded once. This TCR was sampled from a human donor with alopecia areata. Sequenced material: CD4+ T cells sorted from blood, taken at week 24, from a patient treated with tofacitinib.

Here the CDR3 DNA reads TGTGCCAGCAGCCCAGATGAGACGCGAACTGAAGCTTTCTTT. Amino acids: CASSPDETRTEAFF. The V call is TRBV6-4, the J call TRBJ1-1; D is undetermined. The germline V and J ends were trimmed by 6 bases and 5 bases, with 16 bases remaining between them. CDR1 is MRHNA and CDR2 is SNTAGT in the germline V gene. This CDR3 has 14 residues.